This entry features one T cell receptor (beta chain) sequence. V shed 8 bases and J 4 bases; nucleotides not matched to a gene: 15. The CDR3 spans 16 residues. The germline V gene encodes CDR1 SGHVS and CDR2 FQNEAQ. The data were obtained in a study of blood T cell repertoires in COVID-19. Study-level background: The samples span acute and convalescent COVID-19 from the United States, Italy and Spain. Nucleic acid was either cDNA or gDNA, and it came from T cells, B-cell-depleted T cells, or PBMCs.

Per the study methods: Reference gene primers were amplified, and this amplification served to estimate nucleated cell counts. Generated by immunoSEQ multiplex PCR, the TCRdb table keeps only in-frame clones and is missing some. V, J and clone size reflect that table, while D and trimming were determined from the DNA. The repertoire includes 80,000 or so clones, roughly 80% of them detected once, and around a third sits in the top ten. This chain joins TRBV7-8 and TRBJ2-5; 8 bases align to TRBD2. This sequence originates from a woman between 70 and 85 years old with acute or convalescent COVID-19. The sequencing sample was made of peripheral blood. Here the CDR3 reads CASSPPGGRLGETQYF. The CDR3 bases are TGTGCCAGCTCCCCCCCGGGAGGGCGTTTGGGAGAGACCCAGTACTTC. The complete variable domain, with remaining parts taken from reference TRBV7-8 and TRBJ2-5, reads GAGVSQSPRYKVAKRGQDVALRCDPISGHVSLFWYQQALGQGPEFLTYFQNEAQLDKSGLPSDRFFAERPEGSVSTLKIQRTQQEDSAVYLCASSPPGGRLGETQYFGPGTRLLVL.